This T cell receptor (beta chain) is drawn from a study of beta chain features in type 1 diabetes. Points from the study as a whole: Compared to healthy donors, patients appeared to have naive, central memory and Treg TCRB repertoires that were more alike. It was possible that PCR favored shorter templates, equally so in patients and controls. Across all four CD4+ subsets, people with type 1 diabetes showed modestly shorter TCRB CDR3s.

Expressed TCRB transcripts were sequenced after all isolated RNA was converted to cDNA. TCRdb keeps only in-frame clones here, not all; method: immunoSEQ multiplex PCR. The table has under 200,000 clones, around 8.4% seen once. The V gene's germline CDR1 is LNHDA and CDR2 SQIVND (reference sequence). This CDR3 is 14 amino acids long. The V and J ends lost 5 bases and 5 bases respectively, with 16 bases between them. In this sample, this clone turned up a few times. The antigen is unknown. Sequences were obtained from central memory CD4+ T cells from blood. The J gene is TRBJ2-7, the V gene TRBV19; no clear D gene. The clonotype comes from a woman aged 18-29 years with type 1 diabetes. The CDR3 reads CASSHLTAEDEQYF. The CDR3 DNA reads TGTGCCAGTAGTCACCTGACTGCTGAGGACGAGCAGTACTTC.